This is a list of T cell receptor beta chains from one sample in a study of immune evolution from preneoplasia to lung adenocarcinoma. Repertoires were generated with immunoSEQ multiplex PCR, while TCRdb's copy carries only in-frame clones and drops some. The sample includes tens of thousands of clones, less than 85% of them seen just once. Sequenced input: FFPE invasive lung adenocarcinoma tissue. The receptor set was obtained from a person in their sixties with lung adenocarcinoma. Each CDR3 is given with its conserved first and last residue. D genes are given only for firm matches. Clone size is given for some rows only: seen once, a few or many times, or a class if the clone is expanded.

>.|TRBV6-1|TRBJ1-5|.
TGTGCCAGCAGGGAGCCCAATCAGCCCCAGCATTTT
CASREPNQPQHF
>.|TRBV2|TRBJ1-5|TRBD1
TGTGCCAGCAGCGGACAGGGGCCGGCGGGTCAGCCCCAGCATTTT
CASSGQGPAGQPQHF
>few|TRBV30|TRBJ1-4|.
TGTGCCTGGGGGTGGACTAATGAAAAACTGTTTTTT
CAWGWTNEKLFF
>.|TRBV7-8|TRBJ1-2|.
TGTGCCAGCACCATTAGGCCTTCTCTCATTAACTATGGCTACACCTTC
CASTIRPSLINYGYTF
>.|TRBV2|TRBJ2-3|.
TGTGCCAGCAGTGAAGCGAACAGGCTAACGCAGTATTTT
CASSEANRLTQYF
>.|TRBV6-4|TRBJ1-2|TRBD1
TGTGCCAGCAGTAAAGGACAGGGGGCGCAGGGTGGCTACACCTTC
CASSKGQGAQGGYTF
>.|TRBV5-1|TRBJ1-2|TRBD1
TGCGCCAGCAGCTTACCGGACAGGTCTGGCTACACCTTC
CASSLPDRSGYTF
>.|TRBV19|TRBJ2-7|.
TGTGCCAGTAGCCCCTTGGGACATTACGAGCAGTACTTC
CASSPLGHYEQYF
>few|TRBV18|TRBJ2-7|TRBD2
TGTGCCAGCTCACCACCAAGCGGGGCGATCTACGAGCAGTACTTC
CASSPPSGAIYEQYF
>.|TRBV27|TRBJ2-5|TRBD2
TGTGCCAGCAGTTTGGGCGGGAGAGGCCAACAGACCCAGTACTTC
CASSLGGRGQQTQYF
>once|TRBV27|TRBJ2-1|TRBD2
TGTGCCAGCAGAACTAGCGGACTTTCCTACAATGAGCAGTTCTTC
CASRTSGLSYNEQFF
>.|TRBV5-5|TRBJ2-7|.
TGTGCCAGCAGCTTCCTGGGGGGGGCGGGCTACGAGCAGTACTTC
CASSFLGGAGYEQYF
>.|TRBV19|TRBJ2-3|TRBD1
TGTGCCAGTAGTATAGCGGTCAGGGGGGATACGCAGTATTTT
CASSIAVRGDTQYF
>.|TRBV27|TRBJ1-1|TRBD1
TGTGCCAGCAGAATCAGGGGGCCCTTCTTGAACACTGAAGCTTTCTTT
CASRIRGPFLNTEAFF
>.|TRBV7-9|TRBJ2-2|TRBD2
TGTGCCAGCAGCTCCTGGACTAGCGGGAGGGCAACCGGGGAGCTGTTTTTT
CASSSWTSGRATGELFF
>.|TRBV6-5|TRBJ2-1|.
TGTGCCAGCAGTTCACTAGCCTATGAGCAGTTCTTC
CASSSLAYEQFF
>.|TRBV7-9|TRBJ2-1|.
TGTGCCAGCAGCTTAAGCCGACGTGAGCAGTTCTTC
CASSLSRREQFF
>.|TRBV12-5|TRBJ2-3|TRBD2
TGTGCTAGTGGCCCGGGGAGGGCAGATACGCAGTATTTT
CASGPGRADTQYF
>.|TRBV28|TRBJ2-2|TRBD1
TGTGCCAGCAGTCCACACAGGGGGGCAGGGCTGTTTTTT
CASSPHRGAGLFF
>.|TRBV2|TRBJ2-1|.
TGTGCCAGCAGTGAAGCCGAGGACAATGAGCAGTTCTTC
CASSEAEDNEQFF
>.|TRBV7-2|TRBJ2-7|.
TGTGCCAGCAGCTTAAGGGGGGCAGGTGAGCAGTACTTC
CASSLRGAGEQYF
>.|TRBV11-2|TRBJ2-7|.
TGTGCCAGCAGCTTAGGAGGATTTTACGAGCAGTACTTC
CASSLGGFYEQYF
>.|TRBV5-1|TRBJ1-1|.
TGCGCCAGCAGCTTGGAAACGAACACTGAAGCTTTCTTT
CASSLETNTEAFF
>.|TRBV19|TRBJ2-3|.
TGTGCCAGTAGTCGGCGAGTGGAGGGGCTGGCGCAGTATTTT
CASSRRVEGLAQYF
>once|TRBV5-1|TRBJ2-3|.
TGCGCCAGCAGCGCCGACACGTTAGAGCAAAGTACAGATACGCAGTATTTT
CASSADTLEQSTDTQYF
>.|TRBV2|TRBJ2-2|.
TGTGCCAGCAGTAAACAGGTCACCGGGGAGCTGTTTTTT
CASSKQVTGELFF
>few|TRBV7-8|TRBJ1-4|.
TGTGCCAGCAGCACCGAGGGACGGAATGAAAAACTGTTTTTT
CASSTEGRNEKLFF